These T cell receptor beta chains were read from a single sample in a study of blood T cells in healthy people across ages. TCRdb redid the calling of the 5' RACE reads with MiXCR, one entry per CDR3 protein. The sample contains about 1,500,000 distinct CDR3 sequences, roughly 30% of which appear only once. Material: blood. All receptors come from a woman in her 30s in good health. CDR3s include the opening cysteine and the closing phenylalanine or tryptophan. D genes are given only for firm matches. Some rows have no size entry. The others give once, few or many, or a class for an expanded clone.

-,-,TRBV6-2/TRBV6-3,TRBJ1-4,CASRDRDGTTNEKLFF,TGTGCCAGCAGAGATCGCGACGGGACAACTAATGAAAAACTGTTTTTT
few,-,TRBV9,TRBJ1-4,CASSVGGVGDEKLFF,TGTGCCAGCAGCGTAGGCGGGGTCGGAGATGAAAAACTGTTTTTT
few,-,TRBV7-2,TRBJ1-5,CASSLTTSQPQHF,TGTGCCAGCAGCTTGACAACCTCCCAGCCCCAGCATTTT
few,-,TRBV6-5,TRBJ2-1,CASSRGGDLEQFF,TGTGCCAGCAGTCGAGGGGGGGACCTTGAGCAGTTCTTC
-,-,TRBV5-1,TRBJ2-7,CASSMEGTNYEQYF,TGCGCCAGCAGCATGGAAGGGACGAACTACGAGCAGTACTTC
few,TRBD1,TRBV11-2,TRBJ2-1,CASNSRLQGARDEQFF,TGTGCCAGCAACTCCCGCCTACAGGGGGCAAGAGATGAGCAGTTCTTC
many,-,TRBV29-1,TRBJ1-2,CSVYWSGYTF,TGCAGCGTTTATTGGTCTGGCTACACCTTC
-,-,TRBV6-6,TRBJ1-6,CASRVQGDSPLHF,TGTGCCAGCAGAGTTCAGGGTGATTCACCCCTCCACTTT
-,-,TRBV27,TRBJ2-6,CASRPSGASVLTF,TGTGCCAGCAGACCTTCTGGGGCCAGCGTCCTGACTTTC
-,TRBD2,TRBV6-5,TRBJ2-1,CASSILAEPLSSYNEQFF,TGTGCCAGCAGTATACTAGCGGAGCCTCTGAGCTCCTACAATGAGCAGTTCTTC
few,-,TRBV29-1,TRBJ1-1,CSVEVRDTDTEAFF,TGCAGCGTTGAAGTTAGGGATACAGACACTGAAGCTTTCTTT
-,-,TRBV4-1,TRBJ1-1,CASSQDLGATEAFF,TGCGCCAGCAGCCAAGATCTAGGGGCCACTGAAGCTTTCTTT
-,-,TRBV3-1,TRBJ2-4,CASSQATPRVAKNIQYF,TGTGCCAGCAGCCAAGCCACCCCCCGGGTAGCCAAAAACATTCAGTACTTC
-,-,TRBV5-1,TRBJ1-2,CASSLSTRAATNYGYTF,TGCGCCAGCAGCTTGAGTACTAGGGCAGCGACTAACTATGGCTACACCTTC
-,TRBD1,TRBV6-1,TRBJ2-7,CASSPMGQGALEQYF,TGTGCCAGCAGCCCCATGGGACAGGGGGCGCTTGAGCAGTACTTC
many,-,TRBV6-5,TRBJ2-6,CASSDPRGSTGANVLTF,TGTGCCAGCAGCGACCCCCGGGGGTCGACTGGGGCCAACGTCCTGACTTTC
once,-,TRBV7-9,TRBJ2-7,CASTHGADNEQYF,TGTGCCAGCACCCACGGGGCAGACAATGAGCAGTACTTC
-,-,TRBV9,TRBJ2-2,CASSVTPGSNTGELFF,TGTGCCAGCAGCGTTACGCCTGGCTCGAACACCGGGGAGCTGTTTTTT
few,TRBD1,TRBV7-2,TRBJ2-1,CASSLAPGQGIGEQFF,TGTGCCAGCAGCTTAGCGCCGGGACAGGGAATTGGTGAGCAGTTCTTC
once,-,TRBV6-2/TRBV6-3,TRBJ2-5,CASSTGTQYQETQYF,TGTGCCAGCAGCACGGGGACCCAGTACCAAGAGACCCAGTACTTC
many,-,TRBV5-1,TRBJ2-7,CASSLVGNEQYF,TGTGCCAGCAGCTTAGTAGGGAACGAGCAGTACTTC
-,-,TRBV9,TRBJ1-5,CASSGGEGSSNQPQHF,TGTGCCAGCAGCGGTGGGGAGGGGAGTAGCAATCAGCCCCAGCATTTT
many,TRBD1,TRBV11-1,TRBJ1-2,CASSYDRQGGNYGYTF,TGTGCCAGCAGCTACGACAGACAGGGTGGTAACTATGGCTACACCTTC
few,TRBD1,TRBV5-1,TRBJ2-1,CASSPGTGFTNEQFF,TGCGCCAGCAGCCCCGGGACAGGGTTTACGAATGAGCAGTTCTTC
many,-,TRBV10-3,TRBJ2-5,CAISESGVGGYQETQYF,TGTGCCATCAGTGAGTCGGGGGTTGGCGGCTACCAAGAGACCCAGTACTTC
many,-,TRBV29-1,TRBJ2-5,CSVEAGWGETQYF,TGCAGCGTTGAGGCAGGGTGGGGAGAGACCCAGTACTTC
-,TRBD2,TRBV7-2,TRBJ2-3,CASSLARLAGGDTQYF,TGTGCCAGCAGCTTAGCCCGGCTAGCGGGGGGTGATACGCAGTATTTT
-,-,TRBV20-1,TRBJ2-3,CSARDDYRLRADTQYF,TGCAGTGCTAGAGATGACTACAGGTTACGTGCAGATACGCAGTATTTT
few,-,TRBV7-9,TRBJ1-2,CASSFGSWDGYTF,TGTGCCAGCAGCTTCGGTTCGTGGGATGGCTACACCTTC
once,TRBD1,TRBV28,TRBJ1-5,CASSNRFHRTGARQPQHF,TGTGCCAGCAGTAATCGGTTCCATCGCACAGGGGCGAGGCAGCCCCAGCATTTT
-,TRBD1,TRBV20-1,TRBJ1-2,CSAAVDGTGEGYGYTF,TGCAGTGCTGCAGTAGACGGGACAGGGGAGGGCTATGGCTACACCTTC
few,-,TRBV6-5,TRBJ2-3,CASSYSAHTDTQYF,TGTGCCAGCAGTTACTCGGCCCACACAGATACGCAGTATTTT
few,-,TRBV6-5,TRBJ1-1,CASSYGSSGTEAFF,TGTGCCAGCAGTTACGGTTCATCCGGCACTGAAGCTTTCTTT
-,-,TRBV7-9,TRBJ2-7,CASTPERAPYYEQYF,TGTGCCAGCACCCCAGAGAGGGCGCCATACTACGAGCAGTACTTC
-,-,TRBV7-9,TRBJ1-2,CASSLRDAGGVGYTF,TGTGCCAGCAGCTTAAGGGATGCTGGTGGGGTCGGCTACACCTTC
few,-,TRBV24-1,TRBJ2-3,CATSDAAKGLGTDTQYF,TGTGCCACCAGTGACGCCGCGAAGGGGTTGGGCACAGATACGCAGTATTTT
-,-,TRBV7-2,TRBJ1-2,CASSLASGPSNYGYTF,TGTGCCAGCAGCTTAGCTTCAGGGCCTTCTAACTATGGCTACACCTTC
-,TRBD2,TRBV12-3/TRBV12-4,TRBJ2-3,CASSPSRGVSTDTQYF,TGTGCCAGCAGCCCCTCCCGGGGGGTGAGCACAGATACGCAGTATTTT
few,-,TRBV9,TRBJ2-5,CASSVATSPETQYF,TGTGCCAGCAGCGTAGCAACGAGTCCAGAGACCCAGTACTTC
many,-,TRBV14,TRBJ2-7,CASSPGDRMTYEQYF,TGTGCCAGCAGCCCCGGGGACCGAATGACGTACGAGCAGTACTTC
few,-,TRBV5-5,TRBJ2-5,CASSLGFSGETQYF,TGTGCCAGCAGCTTGGGTTTTTCGGGTGAGACCCAGTACTTC
few,-,TRBV5-6,TRBJ1-2,CASSPQEANYGYTF,TGTGCCAGCAGCCCTCAGGAAGCTAACTATGGCTACACCTTC
-,TRBD2,TRBV15,TRBJ2-2,CATSRLAGGPGELFF,TGTGCCACCAGCAGACTAGCGGGAGGGCCCGGGGAGCTGTTTTTT
few,-,TRBV7-9,TRBJ1-3,CASSPQNTIYF,TGTGCCAGCAGCCCCCAAAACACCATATATTTT
many,TRBD1,TRBV12-3/TRBV12-4,TRBJ1-2,CASSFTGGDGYTF,TGTGCCAGCAGCTTCACAGGGGGCGACGGCTACACCTTC
-,-,TRBV2,TRBJ2-2,CASSEYGLNTGELFF,TGTGCCAGCAGTGAATATGGATTGAACACCGGGGAGCTGTTTTTT
-,TRBD1,TRBV7-8,TRBJ1-2,CASSLGGGTANYGYTF,TGTGCCAGCAGCTTAGGTGGCGGGACAGCTAACTATGGCTACACCTTC